These T cell receptor beta chains were read from a single sample in a study of human T cells and chemical hapten exposure. Using its own MiXCR run on the RACE reads, TCRdb lists one record per CDR3 protein. The profile shows some 79,000 distinct CDR3 sequences, 8% to 13% of them singletons. This sample comprised whole blood, obtained in connection with sensitization to the hapten diphenylcyclopropenone (DPC). These receptors originate from a woman in her forties or fifties with alopecia areata. Some clones in this sample may be carry-over from other donors' samples. Each CDR3 is given without its conserved first and last residue. A D gene is named only where the DNA matches it firmly.

ASSLAGTSGRSSSYEQY TRBD2 TRBV4-1 17
ASSGGSYNSPLH . TRBV27 12
ANKETSGHSYEQY TRBD2 TRBV28 13
ATSDGRGYNEQF . TRBV24-1 12
ASRVYEQY . TRBV5-8 8
ASSVAGGPGYEQF TRBD2 TRBV28 13
ASSQGVRVDSPLH . TRBV4-1 13
SAADSVEKLF . TRBV29-1 10
SVGGDPQY TRBD2 TRBV29-1 8
ASKTGSSGFFNEQF TRBD2 TRBV25-1 14
ASIGVGSYNEQF . TRBV28 12
ASRKTGELF . TRBV5-6 9
SVEAGSGTEAF . TRBV29-1 11
ASSPGRLLGTDTQY . TRBV12-3/TRBV12-4 14
ASSLAQSRRETQY . TRBV5-4 13
ASGGALPSYEQY . TRBV28 12
ASSHKPQGFGYT . TRBV27 12
SARRAGPRGEQF . TRBV20-1 12
VSSPGVRASGSDTQY TRBD2 TRBV11-2 15
ASSQPRQRAEAF . TRBV4-1 12
SGQQGSGGYT . TRBV29-1 10
ASSLQGGGTEAF . TRBV6-4 12
AWSEQGNTEAF . TRBV30 11
ASSQVELESNEKLF . TRBV4-1 14
ASSYGQMAYEQY . TRBV6-6 12
ASGLPHRDRHPSGDSNQPQH TRBD1 TRBV12-5 20
ASSLGRSSGNTIY . TRBV6-5 13
SARDDIDGYT . TRBV20-1 10
ASISRQGNQPQH TRBD1 TRBV6-1 12
ASTSRDYREQF TRBD2 TRBV28 11
ASSLPYRGTGELF TRBD1 TRBV28 13
AWSFAATNEKLF . TRBV30 12
ASTGGGRMGPEAF . TRBV6-6 13
ASSAPDRTLNTEAF . TRBV11-3 14
ASSPSGSGSYNEQF . TRBV12-3/TRBV12-4 14
ASARQGARSGEAF TRBD1 TRBV7-9 13
ASSSGLAAEQF TRBD2 TRBV7-2 11
ASSLEGQGNQPQH . TRBV7-9 13
ASSYSIVSTEAF . TRBV6-5 12
ASRTTGQGIYEQY TRBD1 TRBV6-2/TRBV6-3 13
SVEDQASGSYEQF TRBD2 TRBV29-1 13